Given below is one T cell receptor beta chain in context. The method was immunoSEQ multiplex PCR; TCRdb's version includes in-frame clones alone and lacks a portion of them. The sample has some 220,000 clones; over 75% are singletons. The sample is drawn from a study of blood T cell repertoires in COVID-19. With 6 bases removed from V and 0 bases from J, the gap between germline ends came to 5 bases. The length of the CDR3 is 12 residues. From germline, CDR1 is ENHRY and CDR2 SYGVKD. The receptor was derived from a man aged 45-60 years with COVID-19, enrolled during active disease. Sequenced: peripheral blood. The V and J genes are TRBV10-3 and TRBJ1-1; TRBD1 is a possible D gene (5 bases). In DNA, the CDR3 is TGTGCCATCAGGGACATGAACACTGAAGCTTTCTTT. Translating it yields CAIRDMNTEAFF.